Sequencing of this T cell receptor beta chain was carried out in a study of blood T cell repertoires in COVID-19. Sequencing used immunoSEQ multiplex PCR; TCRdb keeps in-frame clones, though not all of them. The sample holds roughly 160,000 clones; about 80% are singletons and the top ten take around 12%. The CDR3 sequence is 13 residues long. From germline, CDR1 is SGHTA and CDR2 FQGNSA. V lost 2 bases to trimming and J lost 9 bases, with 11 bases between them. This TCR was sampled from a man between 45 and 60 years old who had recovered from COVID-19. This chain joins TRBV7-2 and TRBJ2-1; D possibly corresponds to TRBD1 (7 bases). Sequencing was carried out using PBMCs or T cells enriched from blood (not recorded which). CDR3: CASSLQGGTEQFF. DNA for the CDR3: TGTGCCAGCAGCTTACAGGGGGGCACTGAGCAGTTCTTC.